This is a list of T cell receptor beta chains from one sample in a study of cytomegalovirus exposure and HLA in healthy donors. The repertoire was sequenced with immunoSEQ multiplex PCR; TCRdb's copy has only in-frame clones and lacks some. The repertoire holds 150,000 to 200,000 clones, with 80% to 85% as singletons. Material: PBMCs. The source is a woman aged 18 to 35 in good health and CMV-seronegative. Each CDR3 is given with its conserved first and last residue. Clone size is stated in some rows and not others, as once, few, many or a class when expanded.

.	TRBV10-2	TRBJ2-3	CASSGPRADTQYF
.	TRBV5-1	TRBJ2-2	CASSRLRDTGELFF
.	TRBV21-1	TRBJ1-4	CARRSSNEKLFF
.	TRBV4-3	TRBJ2-5	CASSQDLFYRDRAETQYF
.	TRBV27	TRBJ2-1	CASSLGLFGEQFF
.	TRBV7-9	TRBJ1-1	CASSNRTGGNTEAFF
.	TRBV7-9	TRBJ1-1	CSSSLVGMNTEAFF
.	TRBV30	TRBJ2-3	CAWRPLAGLDTQYF
few	TRBV7-6	TRBJ2-1	CASSTLLAPYNEQFF
.	TRBV11-2	TRBJ1-3	CASSVVGLTSGNTIYF
.	TRBV18	TRBJ2-5	CASSLMTGETETQYF
few	TRBV2	TRBJ1-1	CASSDYRGPTEAFF
.	TRBV28	TRBJ2-1	CASRFSAGPEQFF
.	TRBV10-1	TRBJ2-5	CASSEAGLMGSETQYF
.	TRBV15	TRBJ2-3	CATSSGTFLGDTQYF
once	TRBV4-3	TRBJ1-4	CASSQGQQTTNEKLFF
few	TRBV27	TRBJ2-1	CASSLSGGSVGDEQFF